Each of the 4 T cell receptor beta chains below was sequenced from the same sample in a study of metastatic and nonmetastatic thyroid tumors. Until they underwent thyroid surgery, no patient had received any treatment. TCRdb ran MiXCR on the PCR reads. This sample carries 35,000 to 40,000 clones, approximately 16% of them seen once, and the ten largest clones take around 9.9%. Sequenced sample: tumor tissue. Every receptor here comes from a female donor with papillary thyroid cancer or a benign thyroid nodule (not recorded which). Some clones in this sample may be carry-over from other donors' samples.

This clone was recorded at least ten times. The rearrangement joins TRBV12-5 to TRBJ2-5; D assignment may be TRBD1 or TRBD2 (5 bases each). CDR3 size: 15 residues. The germline V gene encodes CDR1 LGHNT and CDR2 FRNRAP. V dropped 5 bases and J dropped 5 bases, with 18 bases sitting between them. The CDR3 region has the DNA TGTGCTAGTGGTACCGGGACCCAACAAAGGGAGACCCAGTACTTC. Protein: CASGTGTQQRETQYF.

In the case of this clone: Just one base apart from a much larger clone, this may be a read error. The sample holds other DNA sequences that translate to the same CDR3. The chain combines TRBV2 with TRBJ2-1; D is undetermined. The length of the CDR3 is 15 residues. V lost 1 base to trimming and J lost 6 bases, with 13 bases between them. Germline-derived CDR1 and CDR2 are SNHLY and FYNNEI. The CDR3 coding sequence is TGTGCCAGCAGTGAAGTTGAGGCTACAAGCAATGAGCAGTTCTTC. This gives the protein CASSEVEATSNEQFF.

This clone has ten or more counts. The V gene is TRBV6-2 or TRBV6-3, the J gene TRBJ2-7; a possible D gene is TRBD2 (6 bases). V was clipped by 10 bases and J by 2 bases, with 18 bases between them. Per the germline V gene, CDR1 is MNHEY and CDR2 is SVGEGT. This CDR3 has 14 residues. The CDR3 DNA follows: TGTGCCACCCACCAGGTGGGAGGCGCCTACGAGCAGTACTTC. It codes for CATHQVGGAYEQYF.

In its sample, this clone was seen many times. J is TRBJ2-5 and V is TRBV2, with 11 nucleotides matching TRBD2. CDR3 length equals 14 residues. The V gene's germline CDR1 is SNHLY and CDR2 FYNNEI. V lost 7 bases and J lost 4; bases outside the gene matches: 5. The CDR3 protein is CASKRTSGLETQYF. CDR3 sequence (DNA): TGTGCCAGCAAACGGACTAGCGGGCTAGAGACCCAGTACTTC.